This TCR beta chain stems from a study of blood T cell repertoires in COVID-19. Overall study: COVID-19 samples collected from the United States, Italy and Spain covered acute and convalescent phases. In each case, the material was cDNA or gDNA derived from T cells, B-cell-depleted T cells, or PBMCs.

Germline V gene data show CDR1 as MGHRA and CDR2 as YSYEKL. The CDR3 spans 13 residues. Trimming cost V 0 bases and J 5 bases, with 7 bases left between them. In the source study's methods: For nucleated cells, counts were estimated from reference gene primer amplification. The protocol was immunoSEQ multiplex PCR, while the TCRdb copy is restricted to in-frame clones and leaves out a portion. That table gives V, J and clone size, and the DNA gave D and trimming. Of some 170,000 clones in the sample, around 82% were seen once. Material: peripheral blood. The sequence came from a man in his 60s with active or convalescent COVID-19. The V gene is TRBV4-1, the J gene TRBJ1-2; the D gene is possibly TRBD1 (5 bases). The DNA for the CDR3 is TGCGCCAGCAGCCAAGACAGGGTATATGGCTACACCTTC. Its translation: CASSQDRVYGYTF.